The 20 T cell receptor beta chains listed next were all sequenced from one sample in a study of T cells in Graves' hyperthyroidism and ophthalmopathy. Amplification yielded TCR beta CDR3 regions, with RNA transcripts as the source. Carried out on the TCR CDR3, a first-round RT-PCR used the HTBI primer set. TCRdb fed the multiplex PCR reads into MiXCR, producing one record per CDR3 protein. This sample has approximately 410,000 distinct CDR3 sequences, with roughly an eighth found just once. Material for sequencing was blood. These receptors came from a young woman with Graves' hyperthyroidism.

The V and J genes are TRBV13 and TRBJ1-1; tentative D call: TRBD1 (6 bases). CDR1 PRHDT and CDR2 FYEKMQ come from the germline V gene (reference sequence). This CDR3 comprises 16 residues. The V and J ends lost 5 bases and 8 bases respectively, with 24 bases between them. CDR3 region: CASSPRAMKGGSEAFF. As DNA, the CDR3 is TGTGCCAGCAGCCCAAGAGCAATGAAGGGGGGGTCAGAAGCTTTCTTT.

This sequence joins TRBV19 and TRBJ1-1; unclear D gene. Trimming took 1 base from V and 4 from J, leaving 10 bases between them. The CDR3 length is 14 residues. Germline-derived CDR1 and CDR2 are LNHDA and SQIVND (reference sequence). CDR3 sequence reads: CASSIVGVGTEAFF. Written as DNA, the CDR3 is TGTGCCAGTAGTATAGTCGGAGTGGGCACTGAAGCTTTCTTT.

The V and J genes are TRBV9 and TRBJ1-1; unclear D gene. Germline V lookup: CDR1 SGDLS, CDR2 YYNGEE. The CDR3 covers 17 residues. V lost 0 bases and J lost 0, with 15 bases in between. CDR3 in DNA: TGTGCCAGCAGCGTAGATCTTCAGGTAGGGATGAACACTGAAGCTTTCTTT. Translation: CASSVDLQVGMNTEAFF.

This clonotype has just a few counts. V usage is TRBV19 and J usage is TRBJ2-2; D may be TRBD2 (5 bases). CDR1 is LNHDA and CDR2 is SQIVND in the germline V gene (reference sequence). The ends were cut back, 5 bases at V and 0 bases at J, with 13 bases in the middle. The CDR3 consists of 16 residues. The CDR3 loop is CASSLIFGANTGELFF. CDR3 nucleotide sequence: TGTGCCAGTAGTTTAATCTTCGGGGCGAACACCGGGGAGCTGTTTTTT.

This clonotype appeared many times. The CDR3 sequence: CASSLEGLAGGPMDEQFF. CDR3 DNA sequence: TGCGCCAGCAGCTTGGAGGGACTAGCGGGAGGGCCGATGGATGAGCAGTTCTTC. V usage is TRBV5-1 and J usage is TRBJ2-1; TRBD2 matches at 16 bases. This CDR3 is 18 amino acids long. Germline V gene sequence: CDR1 SGHRS, CDR2 YFSETQ. The V gene end was trimmed by 0 bases and the J gene end by 8 bases; junction bases not matched to a gene: 8.

This clonotype was picked up many times. The chain links TRBV6-1 to TRBJ2-7, with 7 bases fitting TRBD1. The V gene's germline CDR1 is MNHNS and CDR2 SASEGT. The CDR3 is 14 amino acids. The V gene end was trimmed by 2 bases and the J gene end by 6 bases; junction bases not matched to a gene: 7. The CDR3 protein is CASSERQGSGEQYF. The DNA of the CDR3 is TGTGCCAGCAGTGAACGACAGGGAAGTGGCGAGCAGTACTTC.

This clonotype appeared a few times. The rearrangement uses TRBV19 and TRBJ2-2; 9 bases agree with TRBD1. The germline CDR1 and CDR2 sequences are LNHDA and SQIVND (reference sequence). V was pared by 5 bases and J by 3 bases, with 4 bases of the junction left unmatched. The CDR3 extends over 15 amino acids. This CDR3 reads CASSDRDRDTGELFF. As DNA, the CDR3 is TGTGCCAGTAGTGACCGGGACAGGGACACCGGGGAGCTGTTTTTT.

This clonotype was observed many times. The CDR3: CASSPGNMGGRNIQYF. The CDR3 DNA reads as TGTGCCAGCAGCCCTGGTAATATGGGCGGGAGAAACATTCAGTACTTC. The J gene is TRBJ2-4, the V gene TRBV12-3 or TRBV12-4; TRBD2 matches 7 bases. The CDR3 is made up of 16 amino acids. The V and J ends lost 6 bases and 6 bases, in that order; junction bases with no gene match: 14.

This clonotype was counted ten times or more. The chain has TRBV5-1 and TRBJ2-3; maybe TRBD2 (5 bases). The V end lost 0 bases, the J end lost 2 bases, and 10 bases lay between the germline ends. Per germline, CDR1 SGHRS and CDR2 YFSETQ. CDR3 length: 15 amino acids. CDR3 in DNA: TGCGCCAGCAGCTTGGGGCGGGTCGACACAGATACGCAGTATTTT. Translating gives CASSLGRVDTDTQYF.

With respect to this clonotype: A much more abundant neighbour one base away suggests this may be a read error. The rearrangement links TRBV20-1 to TRBJ2-1; 11 bases are a match to TRBD2. The germline gives CDR1 DFQATT, CDR2 SNEGSKA (reference sequence). With 6 bases clipped from V and 9 bases from J, the junction kept 13 bases outside the gene matches. The CDR3 length is 15 residues. The CDR3 bases are TGCAGTGCCCCCCCGCGGGGGACTAGCGGTAGTGAGCAGTTCTTC. It translates to CSAPPRGTSGSEQFF.

This chain links TRBV20-1 with TRBJ1-1, with TRBD1 matching 9 bases. The V segment lost 5 bases and the J segment 5 bases; nucleotides outside the gene matches: 9. The germline CDR1 and CDR2 sequences are DFQATT and SNEGSKA (reference sequence). This CDR3 contains 14 residues. The CDR3 loop reads CSAEGTGRSTEAFF. CDR3 sequence (DNA): TGCAGTGCTGAAGGGACAGGGAGATCGACTGAAGCTTTCTTT.

The chain employs TRBV6-8 and TRBJ2-4, with 8 bases identical to TRBD1. CDR3 length equals 18 residues. Germline trimming cut 1 base from V and 0 bases from J; bases unmatched to any gene: 8. CDR1 and CDR2 (germline): MNHGY, SAAAGT. CDR3 sequence: CASSYFGQGGRAKNIQYF. CDR3 in DNA: TGTGCCAGCAGTTACTTCGGACAGGGTGGGCGAGCCAAAAACATTCAGTACTTC.

This clonotype showed up many times. The chain combines TRBV12-3 or TRBV12-4 with TRBJ2-1, with D perhaps matching TRBD1 or TRBD2 (5 bases each). This CDR3 is built from 16 residues. V was clipped by 1 base and J by 5 bases, with 15 bases between them. The CDR3 reads CASSLDRWGKNNEQFF. In DNA, the CDR3 is TGTGCCAGCAGTTTAGATAGGTGGGGGAAAAACAATGAGCAGTTCTTC.

This clonotype has only a few counts. The chain uses TRBV30 and TRBJ2-2; 12 positions agree with TRBD1. V was pared by 4 bases and J by 7 bases, with 7 bases of the junction left unmatched. CDR1 and CDR2 (germline): GTSNPN, SVGIG (reference sequence). This CDR3 contains 15 residues. This chain's CDR3 is CAWNSGTGGFGELFF. CDR3 DNA sequence: TGTGCCTGGAACTCCGGGACAGGGGGCTTCGGGGAGCTGTTTTTT.

The sample holds many counts of this clonotype. The chain is built from TRBV3-1 and TRBJ1-1; D unresolved. This CDR3 region has 17 residues. Germline lookup yields CDR1 LGHDT and CDR2 YNNKEL (reference sequence). The V gene lost 3 bases and the J gene lost 4 bases, with 21 bases spanning the gap. CDR3 sequence: CASSQEGSLTFGTEAFF. DNA of the CDR3: TGTGCCAGCAGCCAGGAAGGGTCCCTGACTTTTGGCACTGAAGCTTTCTTT.

This clonotype was seen only a few times. This may be a read error, as it is one base from a much larger clone. V usage is TRBV12-5 and J usage is TRBJ1-1; D is unresolved. This CDR3 has 15 amino acids. CDR1 and CDR2 from the germline V gene are LGHNT and FRNRAP. The CDR3 region is CVSGLVPKGNTEAFF. The CDR3 region has the DNA TGTGTTAGTGGTTTGGTACCAAAGGGGAACACTGAAGCTTTCTTT. Based on the CDR3 plus reference TRBV12-5 and TRBJ1-1, the full variable domain is DARVTQTPRHKVTEMGQEVTMRCQPILGHNTVFWYRQTMMQGLELLAYFRNRAPLDDSGMPKDRFSAEMPDATLATLKIQPSEPRDSAVYFCVSGLVPKGNTEAFFGQGTRLTVV.

Ten or more counts support this clonotype. The chain recombines TRBV6-2 or TRBV6-3 with TRBJ2-5; weak D call: TRBD2 (6 bases). V lost 2 bases, J lost 2 bases, and 9 bases lay in between. The CDR3 extends over 14 amino acids. The V gene's germline CDR1 is MNHEY and CDR2 SVGEGT. CDR3 nucleotide sequence: TGTGCCAGCAGTTACATAGGGAGGCAAGAGACCCAGTACTTC. Its translation is CASSYIGRQETQYF.

This clonotype was detected many times. This sequence joins TRBV15 and TRBJ1-5; D remains ambiguous. Germline-derived CDR1 and CDR2 are LNHNV and YYDKDF (reference sequence). This CDR3 has 13 amino acids. V was clipped by 0 bases and J by 7 bases, with 7 bases between them. This CDR3 reads CATSRDRGQPQHF. In nucleotides, the CDR3 is TGTGCCACCAGCAGAGACCGTGGGCAGCCCCAGCATTTT. The whole variable domain, remainder taken from reference TRBV15 and TRBJ1-5, is DAMVIQNPRYQVTQFGKPVTLSCSQTLNHNVMYWYQQKSSQAPKLLFHYYDKDFNNEADTPDNFQSRRPNTSFCFLDIRSPGLGDTAMYLCATSRDRGQPQHFGDGTRLSIL.

This clonotype has at least ten counts. The V gene is TRBV20-1, the J gene TRBJ2-1; 10 nucleotides align to TRBD2. Germline-derived CDR1 and CDR2 are DFQATT and SNEGSKA (reference sequence). The CDR3 consists of 16 residues. With V trimmed by 3 bases and J by 4 bases, 9 bases remained unmatched. This chain's CDR3 is CSARASGRGWYNEQFF. The CDR3 DNA is TGCAGTGCTAGGGCTAGCGGGAGAGGCTGGTACAATGAGCAGTTCTTC.

The CDR3 nucleotides are TGTGCCACAAAGAGGGGGACAGCGAACACCGGGGAGCTGTTTTTT. Its translation is CATKRGTANTGELFF. The rearrangement uses TRBV28 and TRBJ2-2; 7 bases agree with TRBD1. The trim removed 10 bases at V and 0 bases at J, leaving 8 bases unmatched. The CDR3 sequence is 15 residues long. Germline V gene sequence: CDR1 MDHEN, CDR2 SYDVKM. The full variable domain, with the rest looked up from reference TRBV28 and TRBJ2-2, is DVKVTQSSRYLVKRTGEKVFLECVQDMDHENMFWYRQDPGLGLRLIYFSYDVKMKEKGDIPEGYSVSREKKERFSLILESASTNQTSMYLCATKRGTANTGELFFGEGSRLTVL.